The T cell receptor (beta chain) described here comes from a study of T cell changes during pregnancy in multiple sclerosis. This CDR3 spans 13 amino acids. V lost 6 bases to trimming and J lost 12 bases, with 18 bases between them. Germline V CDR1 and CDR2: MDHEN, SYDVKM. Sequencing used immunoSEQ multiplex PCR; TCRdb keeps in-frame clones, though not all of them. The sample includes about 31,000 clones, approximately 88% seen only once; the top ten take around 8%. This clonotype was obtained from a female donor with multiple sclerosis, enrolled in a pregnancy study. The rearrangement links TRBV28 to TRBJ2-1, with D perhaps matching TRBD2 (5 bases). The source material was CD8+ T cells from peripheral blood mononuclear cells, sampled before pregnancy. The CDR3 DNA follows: TGTGCCAGCAGCCCCCCCTTGACGGGGTGGCAGTTCTTC. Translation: CASSPPLTGWQFF.